The 21 T cell receptor beta chains below were found in one sample sequenced in a study of T-cell reconstitution after alpha-beta-depleted transplantation in children. The TCRbeta library was prepared with unique molecular identifiers. From the PCR reads, TCRdb called clonotypes with MiXCR, one entry per CDR3 protein. The sample consists of a few hundred thousand distinct CDR3 sequences, over 9.5% of them appearing once. This material consisted of PBMCs from the stem cell graft donor, taken from the stem cell graft. The receptor set was obtained from a human donor who donated a stem cell graft to a child with SCID.

This clonotype was found many times. The chain recombines TRBV7-9 with TRBJ2-3, with no clear D. The CDR3 loop spans 14 amino acids. Germline V gives CDR1 SEHNR, CDR2 FQNEAQ (reference sequence). With 2 bases removed from V and 6 bases from J, the gap between germline ends came to 12 bases. Here the CDR3 DNA reads TGTGCCAGCAGCTTAAGCCAGCAGACCGATACGCAGTATTTT. It yields the protein CASSLSQQTDTQYF.

This clonotype was seen ten or more times. The gene calls are TRBV4-3 and TRBJ1-4, with 7 bases aligning to TRBD1. CDR1 and CDR2 from the germline V gene are LGHNA and YSLEER. The V and J ends lost 4 bases and 5 bases, in that order; junction bases with no gene match: 7. This CDR3 contains 15 residues. The CDR3 reads CASSRRGGRNEKLFF. The CDR3 coding sequence is TGCGCCAGCAGCCGGAGAGGGGGCAGGAATGAAAAACTGTTTTTT.

This clonotype has at least ten counts. J is TRBJ2-5 and V is TRBV11-2; no clear D. Germline CDR1 and CDR2: SGHAT and FQNNGV. V was shortened by 2 bases and J by 4 bases, with 14 bases between the two germline ends. CDR3 length: 15 residues. The CDR3 coding sequence is TGTGCCAGCAGCTTACCCCCTCCACGAAGAGAGACCCAGTACTTC. Encoded protein: CASSLPPPRRETQYF.

This clonotype was picked up many times. The chain uses TRBV19 and TRBJ2-3; 8 nucleotides match TRBD1. V gave up 9 bases and J gave up 0 bases; unmatched junction bases: 8. CDR3 length: 15 amino acids. CDR1 is LNHDA, CDR2 SQIVND, per germline (reference sequence). The CDR3 region has the DNA TGTGCCAGCGTCGACAGGGGAGGAAGCACAGATACGCAGTATTTT. Amino acids: CASVDRGGSTDTQYF.

The chain carries TRBV7-2 and TRBJ2-7; 8 bases match TRBD2. CDR3 length: 22 amino acids. Trimming at V came to 2 bases and at J to 0 bases, leaving 24 bases not matched to a gene. Per the germline V gene, CDR1 is SGHTA and CDR2 is FQGNSA. The chain's CDR3 is CASSLPKGNLRGAGVSSYEQYF. The CDR3 DNA sequence: TGTGCCAGCAGCTTACCGAAGGGGAACCTTAGGGGAGCGGGGGTTAGCTCCTACGAGCAGTACTTC.

About this clonotype itself: This may be a read error, as it is one base from a much larger clone. The genes are TRBV20-1 and TRBJ2-2; D is unclear. The CDR3 sequence is 12 residues long. V was clipped by 3 bases and J by 6 bases, with 8 bases between them. The germline V gene has CDR1 DFQATT and CDR2 SNEGSKA (reference sequence). The CDR3 coding sequence is TGCAGTGCTAGGGATATGGCCGGGGAGCTGTTTTTT. Protein: CSARDMAGELFF.

This clonotype was seen ten or more times. Here the CDR3 reads CASSPPAGVHEQYF. CDR3 nucleotides: TGTGCCAGCAGCCCGCCGGCGGGGGTCCACGAGCAGTACTTC. The V and J genes are TRBV12-1 and TRBJ2-7; TRBD1 is the table's D call, not checked against the DNA. TRBV12-1 is recorded as a pseudogene. The CDR3 is 14 amino acids.

This chain joins TRBV20-1 and TRBJ2-3; D may be TRBD2 (6 bases). CDR1 DFQATT and CDR2 SNEGSKA come from the germline V gene (reference sequence). The CDR3 consists of 16 residues. Deletions cut 5 bases from V and 0 bases from J, with 18 bases between. This chain's CDR3 is CSAPRLVLPSTDTQYF. CDR3 bases: TGCAGTGCTCCCCGACTAGTTTTACCCAGCACAGATACGCAGTATTTT.

This clonotype was picked up many times. V is TRBV7-2 and J is TRBJ2-1; weak D call: TRBD2 (6 bases). The CDR3 spans 15 residues. The germline gives CDR1 SGHTA, CDR2 FQGNSA. V lost 5 bases to trimming and J lost 3 bases, with 14 bases between them. The CDR3 DNA sequence: TGTGCCAGCAGCGAGACTAGACCAAACTACAATGAGCAGTTCTTC. It yields the protein CASSETRPNYNEQFF.

This clonotype showed up many times. The chain is built from TRBV7-9 and TRBJ2-1; D gene unclear. This CDR3 is built from 15 residues. Germline V CDR1 and CDR2: SEHNR, FQNEAQ (reference sequence). Trimming took off 3 bases at V and 2 bases at J, with 11 bases between the two ends. The CDR3 is CASSLEWDTYNEQFF. The CDR3, as DNA: TGTGCCAGCAGCTTGGAGTGGGATACCTACAATGAGCAGTTCTTC.

V usage is TRBV9 and J usage is TRBJ2-2; 10 positions match TRBD2. V shed 2 bases, J shed 4 bases, and the junction held 8 bases outside the gene matches. This CDR3 region has 17 residues. Germline CDR1 SGDLS, CDR2 YYNGEE. The CDR3 protein is CASSVNKRGGGTGELFF. CDR3 nucleotides: TGTGCCAGCAGCGTGAACAAGCGGGGGGGTGGCACCGGGGAGCTGTTTTTT.

Many counts were recorded for this clonotype. The chain combines TRBV5-1 with TRBJ2-1; 9 bases align to TRBD2. Unmatched junction bases numbered 6, after V lost 1 base and J lost 4 bases. Germline CDR1 and CDR2: SGHRS and YFSETQ. This CDR3 region has 16 residues. CDR3 DNA sequence: TGCGCCAGCAGCTTGATCCCCAGCGGGGGGTACAATGAGCAGTTCTTC. Residues: CASSLIPSGGYNEQFF.

This clonotype has only one observation. The CDR3 DNA reads TGTGCCATCAGTGACGGCAGGTACAATCAGCCCCAGCATTTT. Translating gives CAISDGRYNQPQHF. This chain uses TRBV10-3 with TRBJ1-5; the D is unclear. CDR1 and CDR2 from the germline V gene are ENHRY and SYGVKD. The V and J ends lost 3 bases and 3 bases respectively, with 9 bases between them. There are 14 residues in the CDR3.

This clonotype was seen repeatedly, ten times or more. The chain recombines TRBV18 with TRBJ1-6, with D tentatively TRBD1 (5 bases). This CDR3 has 18 residues. CDR1 is KGHSH and CDR2 is LQKENI in the germline V gene. V lost 3 bases to trimming and J lost 6 bases, with 21 bases between them. CDR3 residues: CASSPAIPNGQGNSPLHF. The CDR3 nucleotides read TGTGCCAGCTCACCTGCGATCCCAAACGGGCAGGGTAATTCACCCCTCCACTTT.

At least ten counts were recorded for this clonotype. The V and J genes are TRBV18 and TRBJ1-5; 10 positions match TRBD1. This CDR3 comprises 14 residues. The ends lost 2 bases at V and 5 bases at J; junction bases unmatched: 0. Germline-derived CDR1 and CDR2 are KGHSH and LQKENI. Here the CDR3 reads CASSPGTGDQPQHF. CDR3 sequence (DNA): TGTGCCAGCTCACCAGGGACAGGGGATCAGCCCCAGCATTTT.

The table lists this clonotype with many counts. V is TRBV11-3 and J is TRBJ2-1, with 7 nucleotides matching TRBD1. V shed 3 bases, J shed 5 bases, and the junction held 1 base outside the gene matches. This CDR3 region has 13 residues. Germline V gene data show CDR1 as SGHNT and CDR2 as YENEEA. The DNA for the CDR3 is TGTGCCAGCAGCTTCGGGACAGACAATGAGCAGTTCTTC. It yields the protein CASSFGTDNEQFF.

V gene TRBV2 combines with J gene TRBJ1-1; D ambiguous. V lost 5 bases and J 5 bases, leaving 12 bases between the germline ends. There are 13 residues in the CDR3. Germline assignment: CDR1 SNHLY and CDR2 FYNNEI. CDR3 in amino acids: CASSTPGETEAFF. The CDR3 DNA follows: TGTGCCAGCAGTACCCCCGGGGAGACTGAAGCTTTCTTT.

The sample holds many counts of this clonotype. The J gene is TRBJ1-1, the V gene TRBV4-1; D is possibly TRBD1 (6 bases). Germline CDR1 is MGHRA and CDR2 is YSYEKL. This CDR3 has 17 residues. V gave up 2 bases and J gave up 1 base, with 17 bases separating them. In DNA, the CDR3 is TGCGCCAGCAGCCAACCACTCACAGGGCCAGGGAACACTGAAGCTTTCTTT. It codes for CASSQPLTGPGNTEAFF.

The rearrangement joins TRBV20-1 to TRBJ2-5; D is unresolved. The V end lost 4 bases, the J end lost 3 bases, and 9 bases lay between the germline ends. The CDR3 runs to 12 residues. Germline CDR1 DFQATT, CDR2 SNEGSKA (reference sequence). The CDR3: CSANKGKETQYF. The CDR3 DNA follows: TGCAGTGCTAATAAGGGAAAAGAGACCCAGTACTTC.

At least ten counts were recorded for this clonotype. This chain connects TRBV7-9 to TRBJ1-2; D unclear. The V end lost 0 bases, the J end lost 0 bases, and 5 bases lay between the germline ends. The CDR3 runs 14 residues. Germline CDR1 SEHNR, CDR2 FQNEAQ (reference sequence). This chain's CDR3 is CASSLAPANYGYTF. The DNA for the CDR3 is TGTGCCAGCAGCTTAGCACCCGCTAACTATGGCTACACCTTC.

The rearrangement links TRBV3-1 to TRBJ2-2, with 7 bases matching TRBD2. The CDR3 spans 17 residues. Germline-derived CDR1 and CDR2 are LGHDT and YNNKEL (reference sequence). Germline trimming cut 1 base from V and 1 base from J; bases unmatched to any gene: 6. CDR3 nucleotides: TGTGCCAGCAGCCAAGTTGGGACTACTTTGAACACCGGGGAGCTGTTTTTT. Translated, it gives CASSQVGTTLNTGELFF.